The sequence of this T cell receptor beta chain was determined in a study of T-cell reconstitution after alpha-beta-depleted transplantation in children. Broader study findings: Alpha-beta T cells about two months after transplant reportedly derived from several hundred expanded graft clones.

As it was prepared, the TCRbeta library received unique molecular identifiers. TCRdb reprocessed the PCR reads via MiXCR and lists one record per CDR3 protein. Among roughly 500,000 distinct CDR3 sequences listed, roughly a tenth were seen once. This clonotype has a count of ten or more. The target antigen is unknown. Sequences were derived from PBMCs, sampled before TCRalphabeta/CD19-depleted stem cell transplant. This clonotype was sampled from a child aged 2-15 years with inherited bone marrow failure, due to receive a stem cell transplant.

The DNA for the CDR3 is TGCGCCAGCAGAAGGGGGACTGTAACAGATACGCAGTATTTT. As protein: CASRRGTVTDTQYF. The J gene is TRBJ2-3, the V gene TRBV5-1, with D perhaps given as TRBD1 or TRBD2 (6 bases each). The CDR3 is 14 residues long. Trimming shortened V by 5 bases and J by 3 bases, and 13 bases separated the two germline ends. From germline, CDR1 is SGHRS and CDR2 YFSETQ.